The clone carrying this T cell receptor beta chain came up a few times. The CDR3 has 14 residues. The V end lost 6 bases, the J end lost 4 bases, and 13 bases lay between the germline ends. These data originate in a study of T cell repertoires in cytomegalovirus infection. Study background: Based on public TCR beta signatures, there were indications of CMV infection and of a matching HLA type.

MiXCR, applied by TCRdb to the reads, yields one record per CDR3 protein. The sample yields about 230,000 distinct CDR3 sequences, about 23% seen once. This receptor was taken from a human donor in good health (CMV status not recorded). Some clones in this sample may be carry-over from other donors' samples. The chain carries TRBV12-3 or TRBV12-4 and TRBJ1-5; D not resolved. Sample: CD8+ T cells from PBMCs. CDR3 DNA sequence: TGTGCCAGCAGAACATCCGGGTCTAATCAGCCCCAGCATTTT. It encodes CASRTSGSNQPQHF.